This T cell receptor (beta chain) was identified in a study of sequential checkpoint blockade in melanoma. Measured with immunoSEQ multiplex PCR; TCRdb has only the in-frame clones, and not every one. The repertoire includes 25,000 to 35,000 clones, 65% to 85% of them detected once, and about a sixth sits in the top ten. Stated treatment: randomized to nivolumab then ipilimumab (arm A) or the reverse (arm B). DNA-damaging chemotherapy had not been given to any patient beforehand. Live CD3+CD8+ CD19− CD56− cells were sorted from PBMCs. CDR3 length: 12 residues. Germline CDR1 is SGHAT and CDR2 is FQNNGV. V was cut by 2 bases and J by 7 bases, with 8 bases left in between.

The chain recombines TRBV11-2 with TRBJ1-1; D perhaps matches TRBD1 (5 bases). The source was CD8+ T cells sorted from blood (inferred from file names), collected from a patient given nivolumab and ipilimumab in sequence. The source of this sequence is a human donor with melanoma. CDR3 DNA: TGTGCCAGCAGCTTATCAGGGTATGAAGCTTTCTTT. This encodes CASSLSGYEAFF. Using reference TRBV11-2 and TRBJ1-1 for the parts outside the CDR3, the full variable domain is EAGVAQSPRYKIIEKRQSVAFWCNPISGHATLYWYQQILGQGPKLLIQFQNNGVVDDSQLPKDRFSAERLKGVDSTLKIQPAKLEDSAVYLCASSLSGYEAFFGQGTRLTVV.